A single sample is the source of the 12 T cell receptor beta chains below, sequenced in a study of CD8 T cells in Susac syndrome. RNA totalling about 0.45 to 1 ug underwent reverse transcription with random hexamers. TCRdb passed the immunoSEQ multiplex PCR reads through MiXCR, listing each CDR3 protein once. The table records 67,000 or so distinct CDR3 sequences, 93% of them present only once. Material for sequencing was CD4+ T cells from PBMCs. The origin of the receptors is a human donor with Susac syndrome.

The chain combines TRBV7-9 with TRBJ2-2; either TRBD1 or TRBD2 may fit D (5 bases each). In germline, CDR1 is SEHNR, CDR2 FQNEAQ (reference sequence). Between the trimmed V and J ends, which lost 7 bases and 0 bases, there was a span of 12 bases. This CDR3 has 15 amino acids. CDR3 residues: CASTGRGANTGELFF. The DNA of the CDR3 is TGTGCCAGCACCGGACGGGGCGCGAACACCGGGGAGCTGTTTTTT.

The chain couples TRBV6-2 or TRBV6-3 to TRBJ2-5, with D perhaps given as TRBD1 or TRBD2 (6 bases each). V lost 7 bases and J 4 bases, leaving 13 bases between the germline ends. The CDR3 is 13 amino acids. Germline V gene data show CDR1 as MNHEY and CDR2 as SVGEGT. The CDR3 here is CASKEGGRETQYF. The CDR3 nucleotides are TGTGCCAGCAAAGAGGGGGGCAGAGAGACCCAGTACTTC.

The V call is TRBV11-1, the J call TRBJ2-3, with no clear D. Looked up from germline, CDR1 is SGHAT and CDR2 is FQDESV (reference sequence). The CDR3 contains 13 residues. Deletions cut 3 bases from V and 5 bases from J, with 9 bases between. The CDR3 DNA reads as TGTGCCAGCAGCTTCCCGGGCATAGATACGCAGTATTTT. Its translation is CASSFPGIDTQYF.

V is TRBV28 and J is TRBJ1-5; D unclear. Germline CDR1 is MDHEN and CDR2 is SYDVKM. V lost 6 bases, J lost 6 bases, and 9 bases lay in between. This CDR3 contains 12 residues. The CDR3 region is CASRAGFQPQHF. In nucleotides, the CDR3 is TGTGCCAGCAGAGCAGGTTTTCAGCCCCAGCATTTT.

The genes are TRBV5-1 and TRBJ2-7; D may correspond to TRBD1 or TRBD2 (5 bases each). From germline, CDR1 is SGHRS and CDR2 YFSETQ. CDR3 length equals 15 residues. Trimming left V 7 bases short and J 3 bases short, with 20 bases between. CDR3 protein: CASALPRDGYYEQYF. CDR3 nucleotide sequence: TGCGCCAGCGCCCTGCCCCGGGACGGTTACTACGAGCAGTACTTC.

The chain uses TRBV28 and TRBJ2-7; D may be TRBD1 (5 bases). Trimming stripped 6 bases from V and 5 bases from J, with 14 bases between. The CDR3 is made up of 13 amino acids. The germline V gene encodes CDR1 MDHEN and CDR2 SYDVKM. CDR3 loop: CASSPGQGHEQYF. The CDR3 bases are TGTGCCAGCAGCCCCGGGCAGGGCCACGAGCAGTACTTC.

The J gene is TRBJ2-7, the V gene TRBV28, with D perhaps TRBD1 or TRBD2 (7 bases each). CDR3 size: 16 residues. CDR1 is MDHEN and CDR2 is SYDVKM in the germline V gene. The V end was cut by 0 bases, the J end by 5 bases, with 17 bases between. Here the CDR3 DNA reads TGTGCCAGCAGTTTATGGGCAGGGGGGGGTAACGACGAGCAGTACTTC. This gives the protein CASSLWAGGGNDEQYF.

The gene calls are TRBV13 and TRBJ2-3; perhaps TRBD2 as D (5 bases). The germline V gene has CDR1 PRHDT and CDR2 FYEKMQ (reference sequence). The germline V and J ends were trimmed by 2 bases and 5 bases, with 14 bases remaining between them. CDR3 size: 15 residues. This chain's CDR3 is CASSLSERVEDTQYF. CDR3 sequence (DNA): TGTGCCAGCAGCTTATCCGAGAGGGTTGAAGATACGCAGTATTTT.

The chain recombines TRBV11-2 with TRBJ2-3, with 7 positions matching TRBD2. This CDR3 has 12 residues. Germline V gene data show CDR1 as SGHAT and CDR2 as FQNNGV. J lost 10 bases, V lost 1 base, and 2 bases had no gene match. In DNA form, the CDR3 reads TGTGCCAGCAGCTTAGTGGGGAGGGCGCAGTATTTT. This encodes CASSLVGRAQYF.

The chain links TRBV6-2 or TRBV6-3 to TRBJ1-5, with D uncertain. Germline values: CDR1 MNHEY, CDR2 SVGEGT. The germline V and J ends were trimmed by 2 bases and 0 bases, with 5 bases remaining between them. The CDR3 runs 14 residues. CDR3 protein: CASSYEYSNQPQHF. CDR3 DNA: TGTGCCAGCAGTTACGAGTATAGCAATCAGCCCCAGCATTTT.

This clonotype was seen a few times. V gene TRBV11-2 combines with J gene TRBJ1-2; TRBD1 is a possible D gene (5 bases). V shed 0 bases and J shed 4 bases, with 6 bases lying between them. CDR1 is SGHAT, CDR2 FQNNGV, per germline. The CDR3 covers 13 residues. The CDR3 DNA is TGTGCCAGCAGCTTAGACAGGGCCTATGGCTACACCTTC. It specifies CASSLDRAYGYTF.

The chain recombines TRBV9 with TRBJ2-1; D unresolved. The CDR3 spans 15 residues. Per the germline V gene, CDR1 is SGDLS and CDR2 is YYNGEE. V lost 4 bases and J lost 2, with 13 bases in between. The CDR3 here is CASSLISTTYNEQFF. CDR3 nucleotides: TGTGCCAGCAGCTTAATCTCGACAACCTACAATGAGCAGTTCTTC.